The clone carrying this T cell receptor (beta chain) was seen a single time. The source of the sample is a study of blood T cell repertoires in COVID-19. Study overall: Donors in the United States, Italy and Spain gave samples during acute or convalescent COVID-19. Sources were T cells, B-cell-depleted T cells, or PBMCs; the material itself was cDNA or gDNA.

Original handling: The assay estimated nucleated cells by amplifying reference gene primers. This table comes from immunoSEQ multiplex PCR, and its TCRdb copy is limited to in-frame clones, with some not included. V and J calls and clone size are as listed in that table; D and trimming were resolved from the DNA. The table has about 150,000 clones, roughly 78% seen once. The CDR3 loop spans 15 amino acids. Germline lookup yields CDR1 SNHLY and CDR2 FYNNEI. V was shortened by 5 bases and J by 8 bases, with 21 bases between the two germline ends. Ages ranged from about 18 to 100 years, with residence in about two dozen US areas.

Sequencing input: PBMCs or T cells enriched from blood (not recorded which). The V gene is TRBV2, the J gene TRBJ1-2; D is possibly TRBD1 (6 bases). The source of this sequence is a woman aged 45-65 years who had recovered from COVID-19. This CDR3 is CASSPGDVFSGGYTF. As DNA, the CDR3 is TGTGCCAGCAGTCCAGGGGACGTCTTCTCGGGAGGCTACACCTTC.